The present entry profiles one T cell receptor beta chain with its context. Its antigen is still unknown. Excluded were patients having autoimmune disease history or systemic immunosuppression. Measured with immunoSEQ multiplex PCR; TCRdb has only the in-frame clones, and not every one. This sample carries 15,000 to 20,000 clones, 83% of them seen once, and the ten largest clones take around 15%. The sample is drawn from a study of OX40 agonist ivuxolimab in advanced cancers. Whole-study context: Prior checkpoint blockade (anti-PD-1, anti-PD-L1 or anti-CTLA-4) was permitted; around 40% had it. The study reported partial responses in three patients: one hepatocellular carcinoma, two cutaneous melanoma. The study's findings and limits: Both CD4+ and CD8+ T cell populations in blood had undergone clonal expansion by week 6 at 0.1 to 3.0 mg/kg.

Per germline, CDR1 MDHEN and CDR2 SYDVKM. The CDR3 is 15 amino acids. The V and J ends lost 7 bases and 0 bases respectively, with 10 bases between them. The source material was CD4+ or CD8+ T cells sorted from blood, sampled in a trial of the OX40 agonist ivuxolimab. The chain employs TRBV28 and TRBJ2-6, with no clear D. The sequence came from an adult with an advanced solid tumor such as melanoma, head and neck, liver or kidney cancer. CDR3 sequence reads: CASTPSSSGANVLTF. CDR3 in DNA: TGTGCCAGCACCCCGTCGTCCTCTGGGGCCAACGTCCTGACTTTC.